A selection of T cell receptor beta chains follows, all from one sample in a study of T cell repertoires in aging, cancer and after chemotherapy. TCRdb called the multiplex PCR reads again in MiXCR, with one record for every CDR3 protein. The sample consists of 10,000 to 15,000 distinct CDR3 sequences, under 40% of them appearing once. Source material: blood. The source of these receptors is a human donor in good health. The donor label of this sample is uncertain. Both conserved end residues are trimmed from each CDR3.

v_call,cdr3_aa
TRBV19,ASSSGQIFVGYT
TRBV5-4,ASSWTSSPGDTQY
TRBV7-6,ASSLVGGGNSPLH
TRBV11-3,ASSEDSGGGNEQY
TRBV19,ASSIDAEQY
TRBV19,ASSPSGVSLQPWEDTQY
TRBV6-6,ASSHNTGELF
TRBV19,ASKAQGETDEQF
TRBV6-4,ASSDGDTGELF
TRBV6-6,ASSYLGQQKGGYT
TRBV30,AWTYSWGSNSPLH
TRBV30,AWGLQETQY
TRBV6-1,ASSEYRATQY
TRBV11-3,ASSLGGGSYNEQF
TRBV11-3,ASSPPGLALEQF
TRBV30,ASERIAGMGHEQF
TRBV7-2,ASSFGVSGANVLT
TRBV11-1,ASTTGAGELF
TRBV5-1,ASSSGTPPYEQY
TRBV30,AWSRGQGDGYT
TRBV6-4,ASMGLAGGTGELF
TRBV27,ASSFGDINQPQH
TRBV5-4,ASSSSRRLDTQY
TRBV19,ASSTSVGTGPYGYGYT
TRBV11-1,ASSPRARYGYT
TRBV6-6,ASSYSKGGGSDTQY
TRBV20-1,SARDGTSDTGELF
TRBV6-5,ASSYSIGSRPYNSPLH
TRBV11-1,ASSLGGQGEQF
TRBV5-4,ASRIDRGRTEAF
TRBV29-1,SVGQGYSNQPQH
TRBV30,AWRTDRGNYGYT
TRBV30,AWNPDRGYSGANVLT
TRBV7-9,ASSLARSSGNTIY
TRBV10-3,AIASSGTYEQY
TRBV27,ASIKFVGTSGYNEQF
TRBV15,ATSRVRQGSRELF
TRBV19,ASRGAGVNQETQY
TRBV5-4,ASSLVPGETQY
TRBV27,ASSPSDRGGSPLH